A selection of T cell receptor beta chains follows, all from one sample in a study of siplizumab effects on memory and regulatory T cells. The assay was immunoSEQ multiplex PCR, and TCRdb's table has in-frame clones only and misses some. The profile shows 100,000 to 120,000 clones, under 95% of them singletons. Source material: CD4+ T cells sorted from blood. The receptors here all came from a human donor in good health. The CDR3 runs from the conserved cysteine through the conserved F or W. The order of the fields is clone size, J gene, V gene, D gene, CDR3 DNA, CDR3 protein. D genes are given only for firm matches. For some rows the clone size is stated as once, few or many, or as a class when expanded; others skip it.

.	TRBJ1-2	TRBV28	.	TGTGCCAGCAGTGTCAGGGGATGGGGCTACACCTTC	CASSVRGWGYTF
.	TRBJ2-7	TRBV30	TRBD1	TGTGCCTGCTGGAGAGGGACAGGGGGCTACGAGCAGTACTTC	CACWRGTGGYEQYF
.	TRBJ2-3	TRBV4-1	TRBD2	TGCGCCAGCAGCCCCTGGGGCGGGGGGTCCCACGATACGCAGTATTTT	CASSPWGGGSHDTQYF
.	TRBJ1-1	TRBV18	.	TGTGCCAGCTCACCACTAGTAGAAGCTTTCTTT	CASSPLVEAFF
.	TRBJ2-3	TRBV7-2	TRBD1	TGTGCCAGCAGTCGAGGGGGCTATAGCACAGATACGCAGTATTTT	CASSRGGYSTDTQYF
.	TRBJ1-1	TRBV6-5	TRBD1	TGTGCCAGCAGTTACTGGGACAGGGAAGACACTGAAGCTTTCTTT	CASSYWDREDTEAFF
.	TRBJ2-3	TRBV5-1	.	TGCGCCAGCAGCGACTTAGGGGGATTTGGAACAGATACGCAGTATTTT	CASSDLGGFGTDTQYF
.	TRBJ2-6	TRBV10-3	TRBD1	TGTGCCATCAGTGGTCAGGGGGACAGGACTGGGGCCAACGTCCTGACTTTC	CAISGQGDRTGANVLTF
.	TRBJ1-1	TRBV6-5	.	TGTGCCAGTTCACGGAAAGTGAACACTGAAGCTTTCTTT	CASSRKVNTEAFF
.	TRBJ1-1	TRBV5-6	.	TGTGCCAGCAGCTGGGGACCAGTGAACACTGAAGCTTTCTTT	CASSWGPVNTEAFF
.	TRBJ1-5	TRBV10-3	.	TGTGCCATCAGTGAGTCTGTTTTGGGGGGGGCTGGTCAGCCCCAGCATTTT	CAISESVLGGAGQPQHF
.	TRBJ2-2	TRBV5-4	TRBD1	TGTGCCAGCAGCAAGGGACAGCCCGCGAACACCGGGGAGCTGTTTTTT	CASSKGQPANTGELFF
.	TRBJ2-1	TRBV5-1	TRBD2	TGCGCCAGCAGCGCCACTAGCGGGAGTCCAGGTGAGCAGTTCTTC	CASSATSGSPGEQFF
.	TRBJ2-1	TRBV19	TRBD2	TGTGCCGGCCTTGGGGCAGCGGGAAAGAATGAGCAGTTCTTC	CAGLGAAGKNEQFF
once	TRBJ1-4	TRBV7-9	.	TGTGCCAGCAGCCGACGAATCGGGGGCGGAGAAAAACTGTTTTTT	CASSRRIGGGEKLFF
.	TRBJ1-1	TRBV30	.	TGTGCCTGGAGTGTATTGGGCGTCATGAACACTGAAGCTTTCTTT	CAWSVLGVMNTEAFF
.	TRBJ1-2	TRBV6-1	TRBD1	TGTGCCAGCACCCTGAACCCGAACAGGGGACGTGGCTACACCTTC	CASTLNPNRGRGYTF
.	TRBJ2-5	TRBV7-2	.	TGTGCCAGCAGCTTAGTTGGCGCCAGGGGCCTGGAGACCCAGTACTTC	CASSLVGARGLETQYF
.	TRBJ2-3	TRBV21-1	.	TGTGCCAGCAGCAAAAAACAGTCTTACGGGGCTGGGGATACGCAGTATTTT	CASSKKQSYGAGDTQYF
.	TRBJ1-5	TRBV5-6	.	TGTGCCAGCAGCTTGGCCGCAGATCAGCCCCAGCATTTT	CASSLAADQPQHF
.	TRBJ1-5	TRBV4-3	.	TGCGCCAGCAGCCAAGTCATTACCAGCAATCAGCCCCAGCATTTT	CASSQVITSNQPQHF
.	TRBJ1-5	TRBV5-1	TRBD1	TGCGCCAGCAGCCCCCAGGGGGCTAGCAATCAGCCCCAGCATTTT	CASSPQGASNQPQHF
.	TRBJ2-1	TRBV5-1	.	TGCGCCAGCAGCTGGGATGGCGCCAATGAGCAGTTCTTC	CASSWDGANEQFF
.	TRBJ1-2	TRBV28	.	TGTGCCAGCAGTTTATTGGGCAGGTGGGACTATGGCTACACCTTC	CASSLLGRWDYGYTF
.	TRBJ1-1	TRBV6-1	TRBD1	TGTGCCAGCAGTTTACAGGGGGCCAACACTGAAGCTTTCTTT	CASSLQGANTEAFF
once	TRBJ2-1	TRBV5-8	.	TGTGCCAGCAGCCACCCGTTGGGGAGTGAGCAGTTCTTC	CASSHPLGSEQFF
few	TRBJ1-1	TRBV5-6	.	TGTGCCAGCAGCTTGCGGCAGGGGAGGGGAACTGAAGCTTTCTTT	CASSLRQGRGTEAFF
once	TRBJ2-1	TRBV25-1	.	TGTGCCAGCAGTGGCCTGGACAGAAACAATGAGCAGTTCTTC	CASSGLDRNNEQFF
.	TRBJ2-1	TRBV30	.	TGTGCCTGGAGTGTACGACGCGGGGGCGATGTGAGTGAGCAGTTCTTC	CAWSVRRGGDVSEQFF
.	TRBJ2-2	TRBV7-9	.	TGTGCCAGCAGTGTTCGTCTTGCCGGGGAGCTGTTTTTT	CASSVRLAGELFF
.	TRBJ2-7	TRBV5-4	TRBD1	TGTGCCAGCAGCCAGGGACAGAGCTACGAGCAGTACTTC	CASSQGQSYEQYF
.	TRBJ2-7	TRBV28	TRBD2	TGTGCCAGCAAGGCGCGGGAGGGTTTAGGCTCCTACGAGCAGTACTTC	CASKAREGLGSYEQYF
.	TRBJ1-4	TRBV30	.	TGTGCCTGGAGTCCTGAACGGACGCCCCGGGAGGAAAAACTGTTTTTT	CAWSPERTPREEKLFF
.	TRBJ2-7	TRBV7-2	TRBD1	TGTGCCAGCAGCTTAGAAACCGGGACAGCCTACGAGCAGTACTTC	CASSLETGTAYEQYF
.	TRBJ2-7	TRBV6-1	.	TGTGCCAGCAGTGAATTGGACAGCTACGAGCAGTACTTC	CASSELDSYEQYF
.	TRBJ1-2	TRBV21-1	.	TGTGCCAGCAGCAAAGAACGGCAAAACTATGGCTACACCTTC	CASSKERQNYGYTF
.	TRBJ2-5	TRBV11-2	TRBD1	TGTGCCAGCAGCTTAGGGGACAGGGCGGGGGAGACCCAGTACTTC	CASSLGDRAGETQYF
.	TRBJ1-6	TRBV19	TRBD1	TGTGCCAGTAGTATAAGGGAGGGGGCGAATTCACCCCTCCACTTT	CASSIREGANSPLHF
.	TRBJ1-1	TRBV5-1	TRBD1	TGCGCCAGCAGCCGGGATGGGACAGCGAACACTGAAGCTTTCTTT	CASSRDGTANTEAFF
.	TRBJ1-2	TRBV7-9	.	TGTGCCAGCAGCTTCGGCAGTGGCTACACCTTC	CASSFGSGYTF
.	TRBJ2-1	TRBV4-3	TRBD2	TGCGCCAGCAGCCAAGACAGCGGGAGGGTTGGCGGTGAGCAGTTCTTC	CASSQDSGRVGGEQFF
.	TRBJ2-3	TRBV5-1	TRBD2	TGCGCCAGCAGCCGAGCGGGAGGGAGGGCAGATACGCAGTATTTT	CASSRAGGRADTQYF
.	TRBJ2-7	TRBV2	TRBD2	TGTGCCAGCAGTGAAGGGGGGGGACTACCTACCTACGAGCAGTACTTC	CASSEGGGLPTYEQYF
.	TRBJ2-7	TRBV7-2	.	TGTGCCAGCAGCTTAGATTTCTACGAGCAGTACTTC	CASSLDFYEQYF
few	TRBJ1-1	TRBV10-1	TRBD1	TGCGCCAGCAGTGAGGACAGGGTGAACACTGAAGCTTTCTTT	CASSEDRVNTEAFF